Each of the 4 T cell receptor beta chains below was sequenced from the same sample in a study of naive and memory T cell subsets. Study-level findings and limits: A few larger clonotypes appeared in naive repertoires, especially CD8, possibly memory cells re-expressing CD45RA.

Their antigens remain unidentified. The beta constant-region primer was an equimolar mix of two oligonucleotides covering TRBC1 and TRBC2. Four rounds of PCR amplified the ligated cDNA using nested alpha and beta constant-region primers plus SP2. One entry per CDR3 protein, called by TCRdb with MiXCR from the UMI-ligation and nested PCR reads. The sample shows about 150,000 distinct CDR3 sequences, roughly 22% of them seen only once. The sample consisted of naive CD4+ T cells from blood. These receptors came from a human donor in good health.

This clonotype was counted only a few times. The chain has TRBV14 and TRBJ1-5, with TRBD1 as a possible D gene (5 bases). The V end lost 1 base, the J end lost 0 bases, and 13 bases lay between the germline ends. This CDR3 contains 17 residues. Germline assignment: CDR1 SGHDN and CDR2 FVKESK. The CDR3 nucleotides are TGTGCCAGCAGCCAAGCAGGGTTGCATCATAGCAATCAGCCCCAGCATTTT. Amino acid sequence: CASSQAGLHHSNQPQHF.

The J gene is TRBJ2-1, the V gene TRBV7-2; D remains ambiguous. The CDR3 covers 14 residues. Trimming took off 5 bases at V and 4 bases at J, with 12 bases between the two ends. Germline V gene data show CDR1 as SGHTA and CDR2 as FQGNSA. In DNA form, the CDR3 reads TGTGCCAGCAGCCCGAGCTTAGCATACAATGAGCAGTTCTTC. This translates into CASSPSLAYNEQFF.

This clonotype appeared a few times. The chain uses TRBV9 and TRBJ1-2; no definite D call. The germline V gene encodes CDR1 SGDLS and CDR2 YYNGEE. With 4 bases removed from V and 3 bases from J, the gap between germline ends came to 16 bases. This CDR3 contains 15 residues. CDR3 nucleotide sequence: TGTGCCAGCAGCCAGAGCCATAGGGCGGACTATGGCTACACCTTC. As protein: CASSQSHRADYGYTF.

The CDR3 region has the DNA TGTGCCAGCATTAATCCCGGGGGGAACTACGAGCAGTACTTC. Its translation is CASINPGGNYEQYF. This chain uses TRBV6-2 or TRBV6-3 with TRBJ2-7; 7 bases are a match to TRBD2. CDR1 is MNHEY and CDR2 is SVGEGT in the germline V gene. Trimming took 7 bases from V and 3 from J; bases not matched to a gene: 9. This CDR3 region has 14 residues.